This T cell receptor beta chain emerged from a study of early T cells in non-severe SARS-CoV-2 infection. Turning to the study itself: It was bulk RNA from unsorted whole blood that was sequenced, and the chains were unpaired. Study-level points and caveats: Using VDJdb, the matching emphasized anti-spike CD8 responses while missing private and CD4 specificities.

Unique molecular identifiers (one per individual cDNA molecule) were attached. Each CDR3 protein gets one entry after TCRdb re-called the 5' RACE reads with MiXCR. This table holds 90,000 to 120,000 distinct CDR3 sequences, approximately 10% found once. This clonotype has just a few counts. The antigen remains unidentified. With 6 bases clipped from V and 3 bases from J, the junction kept 11 bases outside the gene matches. The germline gives CDR1 MNHEY, CDR2 SMNVEV (reference sequence). CDR3 length equals 16 residues. The sequencing sample was made of whole blood. This clonotype originated in an adult who was a healthcare worker with PCR-confirmed SARS-CoV-2 infection or an uninfected control (not recorded which). The chain employs TRBV27 and TRBJ2-1, with 7 bases matching TRBD2. CDR3 DNA: TGTGCCAGCAGCCCATCCCTAGCGGCACTCTACAATGAGCAGTTCTTC. Encoded protein: CASSPSLAALYNEQFF.